This TCR beta chain was identified in a study of cytotoxic CD8 clonotypes in ibrutinib-treated CLL. Sequenced by immunoSEQ multiplex PCR; TCRdb stores in-frame clones only, minus some. This sample has tens of thousands of clones, with roughly two thirds found just once. This clone was picked up a small number of times. The antigen is undetermined. General study points: Baseline-level clonality went beyond age-matched healthy donors and moved in step with circulating CD8+ T-cell counts.

From germline, CDR1 is MDHEN and CDR2 SYDVKM. The junction had 6 bases not matched to a gene; V was cut back by 6 bases and J by 5 bases. The CDR3 contains 13 residues. V is TRBV28 and J is TRBJ1-2, with 7 bases identical to TRBD1. The receptor comes from a human donor with chronic lymphocytic leukemia. The sample here was PBMCs, taken after 12 months of ibrutinib treatment. CDR3 coding DNA: TGTGCCAGCAGCTCCAGGACAGGTTATGGCTACACCTTC. This sequence encodes CASSSRTGYGYTF.